This TCR beta chain was profiled in a study of PD-L1 blockade in urothelial cancer (dated by TCRdb to between 2016 and 2019). About the investigation overall: All patients started therapy at some point between 2014 and 2016 and received atezolizumab 1,200 mg intravenously every 3 weeks. Fewer than ten patients achieved durable clinical benefit and approximately 20 did not. Pretreatment tumor samples, along with matched peripheral blood serially collected before and after atezolizumab treatment, were subjected to TCR sequencing. About 85% of the roughly 29 patients were males with bladder-origin urothelial cancer, and about 65% of the 29 reported a prior smoking history. Blood samples gave median yields of around 140,000 T cells and 82,636 unique TCRs, along with a median clonality of about 0.084. An exploratory multi-omic analysis was conducted of the somatic, immune and clinical correlates of response to PD-L1 blockade with atezolizumab in urothelial cancer. Approximately 29 patients had pretreatment blood TCR-seq, about 24 had at least one posttreatment blood collection, and about 24 had tumor TCR-seq. In the same patients, whole exome sequencing and RNA sequencing of pretreatment tumors were performed in addition to TCR sequencing. An ECOG performance status of 0 or 1 was recorded for the patients, and 0 to 3 prior chemotherapy regimens had been received by the patients. Durable clinical benefit meant progression-free survival longer than 6 months, and TCR features were also tested against progression-free and overall survival. Blood samples were analyzed 3 weeks after the start of treatment (second dose) and 6 weeks after the start of treatment. Broad study findings and their caveats: Small sample size (n ≈ 28) and many exploratory analyses mean the results are intended to be hypothesis-generating. A pretreatment peripheral blood TCR clonality below the median was linked to improved progression-free and overall survival. Patients with durable benefit showed greater expansion of tumor-associated TCR clones in peripheral blood 3 weeks after starting treatment (n = 22, p = 0.022).

The CDR3, from cysteine to phenylalanine, totals 17 residues. The sequence is cut down to CDR3 DNA, 51 bases in frame from base 1. V has 0 bases trimmed and J has 1 base trimmed; junction bases matching no gene number 4. Looking up the germline V gene (reference sequence) yields CDR1 PRHDT and CDR2 FYEKMQ. A word on this clone: This receptor's antigen is unknown. The input lacks base qualities; no much larger clone sits a single base away.

This specimen's time point label, per the study, means: pretreatment peripheral blood. The cohort comprised about 30 patients with locally advanced or metastatic urothelial carcinoma treated at Memorial Sloan Kettering on a trial protocol. Peripheral blood mononuclear cells were collected pretreatment and during treatment, with between 1 and 8 total time points per patient. The Qiagen DNeasy Blood extraction kit was used to purify genomic DNA from total PBMCs and from tumor samples. PBMCs were collected pretreatment and during treatment, and were isolated and stored as previously described. To estimate absolute template abundance from read counts, synthetic TCR analog templates were spiked into each PCR. The immunoSEQ assay was used to amplify TCRbeta CDR3 regions from genomic DNA with bias-controlled V and J gene primers. Sequencing of rearranged TCRbeta segments was performed at approximately 20X coverage. In the paper's pipeline: Sequencing errors were corrected by clustering and CDR3s were annotated against IMGT to assign V, D and J genes. Downstream analyses used only productive TCRbeta rearrangements, leaving out any out-of-frame or stop-codon sequences. To compute clonality, Shannon entropy was normalized by the log of the number of unique productive sequences and then subtracted from one. Fisher's exact test with Benjamini-Hochberg correction, at a threshold of adjusted p below 0.01, was used to find clones that differed between time points or between blood and tumor. The table comes from immuneACCESS by way of TCRdb, which keeps in-frame sequences with V and J called. Part of the clones is missing from these tables; in studies checked, under half for an unresolved V gene and the rest for unknown reasons. The V and J calls and the clone size are those of that table, but D and trimming were determined from the DNA. This sample lists roughly 53,000 clones; approximately 88% were detected once. Roughly 15% of the sample is taken by the ten largest.

The sample was PBMCs, taken around atezolizumab (anti-PD-L1) treatment. The sequence is built from TRBV13 and TRBJ2-7; the central 12 bases match TRBD2. The clonotype originates from a woman aged 60-70 years with urothelial cancer. Here the CDR3 is given as CASSLGWLAGGSYEQYF. At the DNA level, the sequence is TGTGCCAGCAGCTTAGGCTGGCTAGCGGGAGGGTCCTACGAGCAGTACTTC.